The 23 T cell receptor beta chains listed next were all sequenced from one sample in a study of blood T cell repertoires in COVID-19. Here immunoSEQ multiplex PCR was the method, and the copy in TCRdb shows in-frame clones only, minus some. The sample holds approximately 77,000 clones, 60% to 80% seen once. Sequenced: peripheral blood. These receptors were obtained from a man between 65 and 85 years old with active or convalescent COVID-19.

The CDR3 bases are TGTGCCAGCAGTCAGGGCGGGACTGTGCAGTACTTC. Translated, it gives CASSQGGTVQYF. This chain joins TRBV6-5 and TRBJ2-7, with D possibly being TRBD2 (6 bases). The germline V gene encodes CDR1 MNHEY and CDR2 SVGAGI. The V end lost 5 bases, the J end lost 9 bases, and 14 bases lay between the germline ends. The CDR3 totals 12 residues.

This sequence joins TRBV3-1 (or the pseudogene TRBV3-2) and TRBJ2-6; tentatively, D is TRBD1 (6 bases). CDR1 and CDR2 (germline): LGHDT, YNNKEL (reference sequence). Between the trimmed V and J ends, which lost 4 bases and 2 bases, there was a span of 12 bases. This CDR3 spans 16 amino acids. CDR3 sequence reads: CASSPNREPGANVLTF. The CDR3 coding sequence is TGTGCCAGCAGCCCAAACAGGGAGCCTGGGGCCAACGTCCTGACTTTC.

The chain is built from TRBV25-1 and TRBJ1-1; D is perhaps TRBD1 (6 bases). The V gene's germline CDR1 is MGHDK and CDR2 SYGVNS. Trimming pared 5 bases from V and 0 bases from J, leaving 10 bases between. There are 14 residues in the CDR3. The CDR3 DNA is TGTGCCAGCAGTCCGGGGGGGCTGAACACTGAAGCTTTCTTT. This encodes CASSPGGLNTEAFF. Looking up the rest from reference TRBV25-1 and TRBJ1-1 gives the full variable domain: EADIYQTPRYLVIGTGKKITLECSQTMGHDKMYWYQQDPGMELHLIHYSYGVNSTEKGDLSSESTVSRIRTEHFPLTLESARPSHTSQYLCASSPGGLNTEAFFGQGTRLTVV.

The chain recombines TRBV27 with TRBJ2-7; 10 bases are shared with TRBD1. There are 15 residues in the CDR3. The V gene's germline CDR1 is MNHEY and CDR2 SMNVEV (reference sequence). After removal of 3 bases from V and 0 bases from J, the junction contained 2 bases not matched to a gene. The CDR3 region is CASSLGQGRSYEQYF. In DNA form, the CDR3 reads TGTGCCAGCAGTTTGGGACAGGGGCGCTCCTACGAGCAGTACTTC.

The gene calls are TRBV11-2 and TRBJ2-1, with D tentatively TRBD2 (6 bases). Deletions cut 0 bases from V and 9 bases from J, with 15 bases between. Germline-derived CDR1 and CDR2 are SGHAT and FQNNGV. This CDR3 region has 15 residues. In DNA form, the CDR3 reads TGTGCCAGCAGCTTAGATCCAGGGAGGACGGGTGAGCAGTTCTTC. This codes for CASSLDPGRTGEQFF. The variable domain in full, completed from reference TRBV11-2 and TRBJ2-1, reads EAGVAQSPRYKIIEKRQSVAFWCNPISGHATLYWYQQILGQGPKLLIQFQNNGVVDDSQLPKDRFSAERLKGVDSTLKIQPAKLEDSAVYLCASSLDPGRTGEQFFGPGTRLTVL.

This clone turned up a few times. V is TRBV28 and J is TRBJ1-6, with TRBD1 matching over 7 bases. This CDR3 has 14 residues. The trim removed 6 bases at V and 5 bases at J, leaving 4 bases unmatched. Germline assignment: CDR1 MDHEN and CDR2 SYDVKM. Written as DNA, the CDR3 is TGTGCCAGCAGAACCGGACAGGATAATTCACCCCTCCACTTT. It translates to CASRTGQDNSPLHF.

The chain recombines TRBV5-5 with TRBJ1-3; D call uncertain. This CDR3 comprises 15 residues. CDR1 and CDR2 from the germline V gene are SGHKS and YYEKEE (reference sequence). V was cut by 0 bases and J by 0 bases, with 7 bases left in between. CDR3 protein: CASSLDSLSGNTIYF. The CDR3 DNA reads as TGTGCCAGCAGCTTGGACAGCCTCTCTGGAAACACCATATATTTT. The full variable domain, in which reference TRBV5-5 and TRBJ1-3 provide the parts outside the CDR3, is DAGVTQSPTHLIKTRGQQVTLRCSPISGHKSVSWYQQVLGQGPQFIFQYYEKEERGRGNFPDRFSARQFPNYSSELNVNALLLGDSALYLCASSLDSLSGNTIYFGEGSWLTVV.

This clone was observed a handful of times. V and J are TRBV28 and TRBJ1-6; 10 positions agree with TRBD1. V lost 6 bases and J lost 9; bases outside the gene matches: 2. The CDR3 covers 13 residues. Germline CDR1 reads MDHEN; CDR2 reads SYDVKM. This CDR3 is CASSDRGPSPLHF. In DNA, the CDR3 is TGTGCCAGCAGCGACAGGGGGCCTTCACCCCTCCACTTT.

The chain uses TRBV11-2 and TRBJ1-5; D uncertain. V gave up 5 bases and J gave up 7 bases, with 18 bases separating them. Germline V gene lookup returns CDR1 SGHAT and CDR2 FQNNGV. The CDR3 length is 15 residues. The CDR3 is CASSPGEGRAQPQHF. The CDR3 DNA reads TGTGCCAGCAGCCCCGGGGAGGGAAGGGCACAGCCCCAGCATTTT.

This clone was found once. The chain joins TRBV12-3 or TRBV12-4 to TRBJ2-3, with D possibly being TRBD1 (5 bases). V shed 5 bases and J shed 3 bases, with 6 bases lying between them. The CDR3 extends over 12 amino acids. In nucleotides, the CDR3 is TGTGCCAGCAGTAGACAGACAGATACGCAGTATTTT. It specifies CASSRQTDTQYF.

The chain has TRBV5-5 and TRBJ1-4; D gene uncertain. Trimming cost V 4 bases and J 11 bases, with 12 bases left between them. The CDR3 is 12 residues long. The germline CDR1 and CDR2 sequences are SGHKS and YYEKEE (reference sequence). The CDR3 DNA reads as TGTGCCAGCAGCCAAACTACGGGTAAACTGTTTTTT. It specifies CASSQTTGKLFF.

This clone was observed a single time. V is TRBV7-2 and J is TRBJ2-5, with 9 bases aligning to TRBD1. The V and J ends lost 4 bases and 1 base, in that order; junction bases with no gene match: 7. The germline V gene encodes CDR1 SGHTA and CDR2 FQGNSA. The CDR3 runs 16 residues. DNA for the CDR3: TGTGCCAGCAGCTCCGAGGTGACAGGGGGCCAAGAGACCCAGTACTTC. Translating it yields CASSSEVTGGQETQYF.

This chain links TRBV6-6 with TRBJ1-1; D remains unclear. V lost 5 bases, J lost 0 bases, and 7 bases lay in between. The CDR3 contains 13 residues. Germline CDR1 MNHNY, CDR2 SVGAGI (reference sequence). DNA for the CDR3: TGTGCCAGCAGTACCCAGATGAACACTGAAGCTTTCTTT. Its protein product is CASSTQMNTEAFF.

V usage is TRBV7-2 and J usage is TRBJ2-5; maybe TRBD2 (7 bases). This CDR3 region has 16 residues. Germline V gene data show CDR1 as SGHTA and CDR2 as FQGNSA. The V end was cut by 5 bases, the J end by 5 bases, with 21 bases between. CDR3 in DNA: TGTGCCAGCAGCCCTCGGGGGGCGGGGTGGGATGAGACCCAGTACTTC. This translates into CASSPRGAGWDETQYF.

The V and J genes are TRBV24-1 and TRBJ2-1; 9 bases agree with TRBD2. With V trimmed by 5 bases and J by 4 bases, 8 bases remained unmatched. Germline assignment: CDR1 KGHDR and CDR2 SFDVKD. The CDR3 is made up of 16 amino acids. The CDR3 coding sequence is TGTGCCACCAGTGGAGAAGGCGGGGGGGTGTACAATGAGCAGTTCTTC. As protein: CATSGEGGGVYNEQFF.

The chain has TRBV19 and TRBJ2-1; 11 bases align to TRBD2. This CDR3 contains 16 residues. Germline CDR1 LNHDA, CDR2 SQIVND (reference sequence). Trimming at V came to 2 bases and at J to 4 bases, leaving 4 bases not matched to a gene. CDR3 in amino acids: CASSIRSSGGYNEQFF. The DNA of the CDR3 is TGTGCCAGTAGTATAAGGTCTAGCGGGGGGTACAATGAGCAGTTCTTC.

The sample holds a few counts of this clone. This chain connects TRBV2 to TRBJ2-3; no firm D call. Germline-derived CDR1 and CDR2 are SNHLY and FYNNEI. This CDR3 contains 12 residues. Trimming removed 7 bases from V and 2 bases from J, with 7 bases in between. The CDR3 region is CASTDNTDTQYF. The CDR3 coding sequence is TGTGCCAGCACTGACAACACAGATACGCAGTATTTT.

The chain combines TRBV3-1 (or the pseudogene TRBV3-2) with TRBJ1-2; D possibly corresponds to TRBD1 (6 bases). The V gene lost 4 bases and the J gene lost 5 bases, with 11 bases spanning the gap. The germline V gene encodes CDR1 LGHDT and CDR2 YNNKEL (reference sequence). The CDR3 consists of 13 residues. The CDR3 loop reads CASSPPDSYGYTF. The CDR3 DNA sequence: TGTGCCAGCAGCCCTCCGGACAGTTATGGCTACACCTTC.

The CDR3 region has the DNA TGTGCCAGCAGCTTAAGTTTGCAGGGGAATTACGAGCAGTACTTC. Its protein is CASSLSLQGNYEQYF. The chain employs TRBV7-9 and TRBJ2-7; maybe TRBD1 (6 bases). Germline loops: CDR1 SEHNR, CDR2 FQNEAQ (reference sequence). The CDR3 sequence is 15 residues long. Trimming took 2 bases from V and 4 from J, leaving 15 bases between them.

The chain uses TRBV15 and TRBJ1-2; maybe TRBD1 (5 bases). Germline CDR1 LNHNV, CDR2 YYDKDF (reference sequence). Deletions cut 6 bases from V and 4 bases from J, with 12 bases between. This CDR3 spans 13 amino acids. The chain's CDR3 is CATRMGEAYGYTF. Written as DNA, the CDR3 is TGTGCCACCAGGATGGGGGAGGCCTATGGCTACACCTTC.

The V gene is TRBV5-4, the J gene TRBJ1-6, with 8 bases identical to TRBD1. This CDR3 has 15 residues. CDR1 SGHNT and CDR2 YYREEE come from the germline V gene (reference sequence). The V gene end was trimmed by 4 bases and the J gene end by 8 bases; junction bases not matched to a gene: 8. The DNA for the CDR3 is TGTGCCAGCAGCGTGCAACAGGGGGGATATTCACCCCTCCACTTT. It encodes CASSVQQGGYSPLHF.

With respect to this clone: The same CDR3 can be traced to other DNA sequences in this sample. This chain uses TRBV5-1 with TRBJ1-1, with 10 bases lining up with TRBD1. The CDR3 has 14 residues. After removal of 4 bases from V and 5 bases from J, the junction contained 5 bases not matched to a gene. Germline lookup yields CDR1 SGHRS and CDR2 YFSETQ. In nucleotides, the CDR3 is TGCGCCAGCAGCCCGGACAGGGGGGGGACTGAAGCTTTCTTT. This encodes CASSPDRGGTEAFF.

This clone was counted a single time. The chain recombines TRBV19 with TRBJ2-5, with TRBD2 matching 10 bases. V lost 4 bases to trimming and J lost 1 base; unmatched junction nucleotides: 3. Germline V lookup: CDR1 LNHDA, CDR2 SQIVND (reference sequence). The CDR3 is 15 amino acids. This CDR3 reads CASSRVAGGQETQYF. The CDR3 coding sequence is TGTGCCAGTAGTAGGGTAGCGGGGGGCCAAGAGACCCAGTACTTC.